This T cell receptor beta chain is drawn from a study of vaccination effects on CD4 cells after COVID-19. Study results and caveats: Clones arising from infection and from vaccination showed marked clonal contraction late after vaccination.

To note about this clone: The target antigen is unknown.

Sequencing used immunoSEQ multiplex PCR; TCRdb keeps in-frame clones, though not all of them. The data show about 7,400 clones, roughly 74% seen once. V lost 0 bases and J lost 3; bases outside the gene matches: 6. The length of the CDR3 is 16 residues. Germline CDR1 is SGHRS and CDR2 is YFSETQ. Prior to sequencing, the ViraFEST assay stimulated PBMC with viral peptide pools, which expanded the antigen-specific CD4+ T cells. Investigators separated out CD4+ T cells once around nine days of culture had passed. Vaccine recipients had no previous SARS-CoV-2 infection; their nucleocapsid antibodies were negative. PBMC were cultured at around 1.9 million per well with 9 to 10 IU/ml IL-2 and roughly 10 ug/ml peptides.

This chain uses TRBV5-1 with TRBJ1-5, with 7 bases identical to TRBD1. This sequence originates from a human donor who received a COVID-19 vaccine. The source material was CD4+ T cells from PBMCs cultured with HCoV-229E spike peptides, sampled before COVID-19 vaccination. In DNA, the CDR3 is TGCGCCAGCAGCTTGGAAGGGACAGCGAACAATCAGCCCCAGCATTTT. Translated: CASSLEGTANNQPQHF.